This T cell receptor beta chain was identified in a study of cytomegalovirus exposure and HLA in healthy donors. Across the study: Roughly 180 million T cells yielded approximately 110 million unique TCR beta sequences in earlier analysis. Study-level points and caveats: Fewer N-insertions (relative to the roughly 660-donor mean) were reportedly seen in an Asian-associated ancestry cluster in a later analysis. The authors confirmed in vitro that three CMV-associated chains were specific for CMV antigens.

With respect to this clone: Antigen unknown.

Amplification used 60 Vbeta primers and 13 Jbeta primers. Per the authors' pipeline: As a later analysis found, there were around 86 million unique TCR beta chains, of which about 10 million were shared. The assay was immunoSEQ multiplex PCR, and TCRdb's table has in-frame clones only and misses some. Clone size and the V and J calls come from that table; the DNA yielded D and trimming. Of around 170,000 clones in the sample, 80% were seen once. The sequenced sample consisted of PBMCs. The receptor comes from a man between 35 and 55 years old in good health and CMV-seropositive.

CDR3 region: CASSRTSGGHTYEQYF. The CDR3 DNA reads TGTGCCAGCAGTCGGACTAGCGGGGGCCATACCTACGAGCAGTACTTC. The chain recombines TRBV27 with TRBJ2-7, with 13 bases identical to TRBD2. This CDR3 region has 16 residues. Unmatched junction bases numbered 6, after V lost 5 bases and J lost 2 bases. Germline CDR1 MNHEY, CDR2 SMNVEV (reference sequence).